This TCR beta chain was found in a study of blood T cell repertoires in COVID-19 (dated by TCRdb to the early 2020s). Regarding the study in general: Samples covering the acute and convalescent phases of COVID-19 were provided by collaborators in the United States, Italy and Spain. Deeply sampled blood TCRbeta repertoires from subjects exposed to, actively infected with, or recovered from COVID-19 were included in the dataset. A de-identified subject ID, COVID-19 status, age in years and sex were almost always included in the sample metadata. The material from the prospective study consisted of cDNA or gDNA derived from T cells, B-cell-depleted T cells, or PBMCs. A freely available public database, intended as a resource for researchers studying the immune response to SARS-CoV-2, is where the repertoires were released. Samples came from the ongoing ImmuneRACE study (first 160 participants) plus 1,254 subjects from 6 global collaborators. Where available, HLA class I and class II types were obtained from metadata supplied by the sample provider rather than from assay-based typing.

To note about this clone: Its antigen is currently not known. No much larger clone exists at a distance of one base, and base qualities are not known.

Enrolling through a virtual design, the prospective study's participants ranged in age from roughly 18 to 95 years and lived across roughly 24 United States geographic areas. To assign participants to cohorts, the prospective study relied on clinical history that participants themselves reported in a screening survey and a study questionnaire. Exposed participants were defined as having been in contact with someone with a PCR-confirmed or clinician-diagnosed COVID-19 case within 2 weeks of study entry. In the prospective study, mobile phlebotomists collected whole blood, serum and a nasopharyngeal or oropharyngeal swab from each participant. Prospective study participants could optionally give additional blood draws and questionnaires over a roughly 2-month period. Blood samples from the prospective study were shipped frozen or at room temperature prior to DNA extraction. Reading from cysteine to phenylalanine, the CDR3 counts 18 amino acids. Only CDR3 DNA remains: 54 bases, in frame from the first base. V is cut back by 1 base and J by 3 bases, with 10 bases in the junction unmatched. The CDR1 and CDR2 encoded by the germline V gene are SGHTA and FQGNSA.

The immunoSEQ Assay, a bias-controlled multiplex PCR, was used to amplify TCRbeta CDR3 regions from genomic DNA. The paper's processing steps were these. Nucleated cell counts per sample were estimated from amplification of reference gene primers within the assay. Sequence reads were collapsed and filtered to measure the absolute abundance of every unique TCRbeta CDR3 rearrangement. For each sample, productive Simpson clonality was calculated as the square root of Simpson's diversity index across productive rearrangements. This immuneACCESS table, as held by TCRdb, lists in-frame sequences with V and J called but not all clones. Of the missing ones, under half trace to an unresolved V gene in checked studies; the others have no known cause. That table furnishes V, J and clone size, whereas the DNA furnished D and trimming. For this sample the table gives 200,000 to 250,000 clones, of which around 87% were detected only once. More than 13% of the sample goes to the ten largest clones.

On the study overall, not on this receptor specifically: Clinical and demographic metadata were provided uncurated, with the amount varying by source and participant.

The sequence is built from TRBV7-2 and TRBJ2-7; 12 bases in the middle match TRBD2. Sequencing input: PBMCs or T cells enriched from blood (not recorded which). The TCR sequence derives from a young man who had been exposed to COVID-19. The nucleotide sequence reads TGTGCCAGCAGCTTAGTTTCTAGCGGGGGGGTATTTGTCTACGAGCAGTACTTC. This translates into CASSLVSSGGVFVYEQYF.